The present T cell receptor beta chain was sequenced within a study of T cell changes during pregnancy in multiple sclerosis. Sequencing used immunoSEQ multiplex PCR; TCRdb keeps in-frame clones, though not all of them. The sample shows 55,000 to 80,000 clones, around 93% of them seen only once. This CDR3 is 13 amino acids long. V dropped 7 bases and J dropped 4; count of bases not matched to a gene: 4. Germline CDR1 is SNHLY and CDR2 is FYNNEI. Sequencing was performed on CD8+ T cells from peripheral blood mononuclear cells, taken in the second trimester of pregnancy. The chain has TRBV2 and TRBJ2-7, with 10 nucleotides matching TRBD2. The TCR comes from a female donor with multiple sclerosis, enrolled in a pregnancy study. CDR3 DNA sequence: TGTGCCAGCATCTGGACTAGCGGATACGAGCAGTACTTC. Amino acids: CASIWTSGYEQYF.